Listed below are T cell receptor beta chains from one sample, sequenced in a study of blood T cell repertoires in COVID-19. Here immunoSEQ multiplex PCR was the method, and the copy in TCRdb shows in-frame clones only, minus some. Here the sample spans some 83,000 clones, around nine tenths being singletons. Sequenced material: peripheral blood. The receptors were gathered from a man at least 80 years old with active or convalescent COVID-19. Each CDR3 is given with its conserved first and last residue. Each record gives: J gene, V gene, D gene, CDR3 protein. D genes are given only for firm matches.

>TRBJ1-1|TRBV2|TRBD1
CASKGGEGEAFF
>TRBJ2-1|TRBV5-1|NA
CASSFPPRSGGGNEQFF
>TRBJ1-1|TRBV18|NA
CASSGDRGGLNTEAFF
>TRBJ1-5|TRBV25-1|NA
CASGPPVDRWGNQPQHF
>TRBJ2-6|TRBV3-1/TRBV3-2|TRBD1
CASSPVPGQGNSGANVLTF
>TRBJ2-1|TRBV29-1|NA
CSVGADNEQFF
>TRBJ1-2|TRBV24-1|NA
CATSDPVDYGYTF
>TRBJ2-6|TRBV27|TRBD1
CASSPTTGGGANVLTF
>TRBJ2-5|TRBV2|NA
CACSRDNQETQYF
>TRBJ2-1|TRBV11-3|TRBD1
CASSTGGQGALMSYNEQFF
>TRBJ1-5|TRBV30|NA
CAWSVTLGPQHF
>TRBJ2-1|TRBV7-8|NA
CASSLAGQAYNEQFF
>TRBJ1-5|TRBV6-5|NA
CAGSTGDSNQPQHF
>TRBJ2-1|TRBV11-3|NA
CASSKDRLYNEQFF
>TRBJ2-1|TRBV24-1|TRBD1
CATSDRDRGPYNEQFF
>TRBJ2-2|TRBV27|TRBD2
CASSPSGLVRTGELFF
>TRBJ2-3|TRBV11-3|TRBD1
CASSPGQFGTDTQYF
>TRBJ2-1|TRBV7-7|NA
CASSRGLAGMNEQFF
>TRBJ1-2|TRBV6-5|NA
CASRTDDNYGYTF
>TRBJ1-6|TRBV5-1|TRBD1
CASSSGTANNSPLHF
>TRBJ1-5|TRBV6-1|NA
CASSENIGGGAGQPQHF
>TRBJ1-3|TRBV28|NA
CASSLWVVAGNTIYF
>TRBJ1-1|TRBV6-4|NA
CASSLRNSYMNTEAFF
>TRBJ1-6|TRBV5-6|TRBD1
CASSLYGDRANSPLHF
>TRBJ1-1|TRBV6-2/TRBV6-3|NA
CASSLVENTEAFF
>TRBJ1-2|TRBV15|NA
CATSREAGIGYTF
>TRBJ1-3|TRBV3-1/TRBV3-2|TRBD1
CASRRTGRGNTIYF
>TRBJ1-4|TRBV20-1|NA
CSANDQGDEKLFF
>TRBJ2-1|TRBV10-1|NA
CASSEPGSIYNEQFF
>TRBJ2-3|TRBV5-1|TRBD1
CASSLDRGGDTQYF
>TRBJ1-5|TRBV29-1|NA
CSVTTLKGGNQPQHF
>TRBJ1-1|TRBV6-6|TRBD1
CASSLRQGANTEAFF
>TRBJ2-2|TRBV5-6|TRBD2
CASRSLAGANTGELFF
>TRBJ2-1|TRBV20-1|NA
CSVRAYNEQFF
>TRBJ1-1|TRBV2|NA
CASLANTEAFF
>TRBJ2-1|TRBV24-1|NA
CATSDNRRTELYNEQFF
>TRBJ2-3|TRBV9|TRBD2
CASSPKGGQLSTDTQYF
>TRBJ1-6|TRBV14|NA
CASSQEAGWGSPLHF
>TRBJ2-3|TRBV19|TRBD1
CASSQRRDSNTDTQYF
>TRBJ2-2|TRBV10-1|NA
CASSDSGHPTTGELFF
>TRBJ2-6|TRBV29-1|TRBD1
CSVLGQGFSGANVLTF
>TRBJ2-5|TRBV5-1|TRBD2
CASSLAGTSGSYETQYF
>TRBJ2-2|TRBV7-3|NA
CASSLNLGPGELFF
>TRBJ2-5|TRBV19|TRBD2
CASSEGLAGETQYF
>TRBJ2-2|TRBV4-1|NA
CASSRSTSSLTGELFF
>TRBJ1-2|TRBV4-2|NA
CASSQDYGGARINYGYTF
>TRBJ1-4|TRBV6-5|TRBD1
CASRPGQGWEKLFF